This T cell receptor (beta chain) was sequenced in a study of Ad26.COV2.S vaccination and SARS-CoV-2 variants. Study in general: Ad26.COV2.S shots went into the muscle once or twice, 56 days apart.

For this clone: What it binds is unknown.

Libraries were prepared by immunoSEQ multiplex PCR; TCRdb keeps only in-frame clonotypes and omits some of them. The profile shows roughly 350,000 clones, around 87% of them singletons. The treatment was: some 20 received Ad26.COV2.S at low or high dose, single or two shots; roughly five received placebo; per-sample allocation not given. Sampling was performed 63 days after the first vaccine or placebo injection. Based in Boston, the donor was an adult of 18-55 years. Wuhan-strain SARS-CoV-2 spike was expressed by the Ad26 vector that made up the vaccine. Broader study findings: It was vaccine recipients, not placebo recipients, who had the higher spike-specific TCR breadth.

The sequenced sample was peripheral blood, obtained in a trial of Ad26.COV2.S vaccine versus placebo. The sequence derives from a person aged 18-60 years who received the Ad26.COV2.S COVID-19 vaccine or a placebo.

For the CDR3, the DNA is TGTGCCAGCAGCTTGGAGAAGAGCTCCTACGAGCAGTACTTC. Its translation: CASSLEKSSYEQYF. This rearrangement joins TRBV5-4 to TRBJ2-7; unclear D gene. The germline V gene has CDR1 SGHNT and CDR2 YYREEE (reference sequence). The CDR3 consists of 14 residues. Trimming removed 0 bases from V and 0 bases from J, with 7 bases in between.